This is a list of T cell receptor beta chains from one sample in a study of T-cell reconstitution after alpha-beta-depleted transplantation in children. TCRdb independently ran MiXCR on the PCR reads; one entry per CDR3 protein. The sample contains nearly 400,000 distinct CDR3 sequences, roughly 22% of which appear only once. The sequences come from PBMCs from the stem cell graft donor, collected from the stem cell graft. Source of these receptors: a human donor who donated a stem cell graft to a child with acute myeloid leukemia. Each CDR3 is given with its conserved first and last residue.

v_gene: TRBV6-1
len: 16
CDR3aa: CASSQDRDSDTGELFF

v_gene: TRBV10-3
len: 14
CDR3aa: CAISEMQATYEQYF

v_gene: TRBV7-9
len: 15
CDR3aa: CASSLGELDNQPQHF

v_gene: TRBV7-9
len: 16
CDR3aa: CASIRPSAGEDTEAFF

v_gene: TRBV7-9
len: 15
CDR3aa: CASSQLNRGPYEQYF

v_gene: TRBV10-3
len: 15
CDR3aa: CAISVTGGSYNEQFF

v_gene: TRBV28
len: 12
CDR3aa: CASWDRVETQYF

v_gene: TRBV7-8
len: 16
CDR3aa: CASSLSGGGGGWQWFF

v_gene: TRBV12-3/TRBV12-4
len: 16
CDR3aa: CASSLGWASPADEQFF

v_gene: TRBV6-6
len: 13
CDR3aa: CASNSQGQETQYF

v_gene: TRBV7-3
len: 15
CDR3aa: CASGRTEKVVHEQYF

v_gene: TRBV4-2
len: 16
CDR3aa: CASSQEHRLTYNEQFF

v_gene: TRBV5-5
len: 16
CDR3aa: CASSLVPGTTNEKLFF

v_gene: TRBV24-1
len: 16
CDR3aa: CATSDWDRGFQETQYF

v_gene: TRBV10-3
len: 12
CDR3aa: CAISEPPGKLFF

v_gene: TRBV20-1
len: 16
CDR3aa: CSAQGLAGGKYNEQFF

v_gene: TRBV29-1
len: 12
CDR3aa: CSVGDRYYEQYF

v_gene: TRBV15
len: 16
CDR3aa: CATSRGGTGGGGEQYF

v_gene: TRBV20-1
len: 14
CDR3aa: CSASPNSEAYEQYF

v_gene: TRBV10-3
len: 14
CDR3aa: CAIGGGQSNQPQHF

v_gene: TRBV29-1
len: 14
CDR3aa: CSVQPDRANYGYTF

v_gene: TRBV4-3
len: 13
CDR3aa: CASSQEYDQPQHF

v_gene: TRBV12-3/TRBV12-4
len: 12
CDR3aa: CASRGELQPQHF

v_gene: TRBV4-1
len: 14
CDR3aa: CASSLGTSNTEAFF

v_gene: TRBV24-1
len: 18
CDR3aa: CATSDPSTSGRALDTQYF

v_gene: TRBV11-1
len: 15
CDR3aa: CASSLARHPYNEQFF

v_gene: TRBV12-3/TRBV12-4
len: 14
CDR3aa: CASSFLGDDYEQYF

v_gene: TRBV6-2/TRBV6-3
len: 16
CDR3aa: CASSYFDRRSYNEQFF

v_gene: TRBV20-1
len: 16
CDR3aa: CSAPVPSGRVWNEQFF

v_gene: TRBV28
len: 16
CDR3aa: CASRQLGSDRYYEQYF

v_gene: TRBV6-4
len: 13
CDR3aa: CASSDQGNTEAFF

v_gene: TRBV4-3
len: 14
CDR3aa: CASSKDSGSGELFF

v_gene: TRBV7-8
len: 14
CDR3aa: CASSLVAVEETQYF

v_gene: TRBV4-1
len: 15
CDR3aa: CASSQVGRGNYEQYF

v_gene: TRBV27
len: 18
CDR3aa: CASSSLVRASFGTDTQYF

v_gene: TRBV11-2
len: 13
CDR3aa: CASSLSPGSEAFF

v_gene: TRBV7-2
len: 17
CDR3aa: CAISQTHSGRVADTQYF

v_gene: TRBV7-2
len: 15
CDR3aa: CASSPRQGSGSPLHF

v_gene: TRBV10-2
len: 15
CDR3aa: CANRKLAGYTDTQYF

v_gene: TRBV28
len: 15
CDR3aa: CASSLYGSAYNEQFF

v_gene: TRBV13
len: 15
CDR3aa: CASSGGTVKNTEAFF

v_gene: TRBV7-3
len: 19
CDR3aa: CASSPGIPGLADFYNEQFF

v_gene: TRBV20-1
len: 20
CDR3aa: CSAIEGQGRITSGKPYEQYF

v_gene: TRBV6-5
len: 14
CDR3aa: CASSYSRADYEQYF

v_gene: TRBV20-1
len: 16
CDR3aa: CSARDLTSGSRETQYF

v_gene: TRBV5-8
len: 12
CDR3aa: CASSHTWESGFF

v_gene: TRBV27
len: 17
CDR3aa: CASNFIGGLPHTDTQYF

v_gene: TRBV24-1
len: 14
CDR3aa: CATSDPGPNQPQHF

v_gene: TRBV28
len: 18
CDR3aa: CASSPKWTSGRAEETQYF

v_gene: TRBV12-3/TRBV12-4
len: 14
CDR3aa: CASSLGAGKDTQYF

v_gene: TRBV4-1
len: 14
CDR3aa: CASSLGHKDYEQYF

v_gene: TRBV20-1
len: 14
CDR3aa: CSARDRGSSYEQYF

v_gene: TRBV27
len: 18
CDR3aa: CASSWETSGRASTDTQYF

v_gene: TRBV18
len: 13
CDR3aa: CASSPEYSYEQYF

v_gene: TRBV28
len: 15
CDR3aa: CASSLRQGENQPQHF